Listed below are T cell receptor beta chains from one sample, sequenced in a study of chemoradiotherapy in HPV16-positive cancers. Repertoires were generated with immunoSEQ multiplex PCR, while TCRdb's copy carries only in-frame clones and drops some. The data show about 2,200 clones, 89% seen once. The input for sequencing was tumor tissue, taken from a patient who underwent chemoradiotherapy. The receptors derive from a human donor with HPV-associated anogenital cancer. Both conserved end residues are part of each CDR3. Fields, in order: J gene, clone size, D gene, V gene, CDR3 protein, CDR3 DNA. D genes are given only for firm matches. Rows may omit the clone size; those that give it use once, few, many or a size class.

J: TRBJ1-6; size: .; D: .; V: TRBV5-1; CDR3: CASSLGFNSPLHF; DNA: TGCGCCAGCAGCTTGGGGTTTAATTCACCCCTCCACTTT
J: TRBJ2-2; size: .; D: TRBD2; V: TRBV4-2; CDR3: CASSLSRDYNTGELFF; DNA: TGTGCCAGCAGTCTTTCACGGGACTACAACACCGGGGAGCTGTTTTTT
J: TRBJ1-1; size: .; D: .; V: TRBV2; CDR3: CASPDENPTEAFF; DNA: TGTGCCAGCCCGGACGAAAACCCCACTGAAGCTTTCTTT
J: TRBJ2-7; size: once; D: TRBD2; V: TRBV29-1; CDR3: CSVVGRAPYEQYF; DNA: TGCAGCGTTGTGGGGAGGGCCCCCTACGAGCAGTACTTC
J: TRBJ1-2; size: .; D: .; V: TRBV19; CDR3: CASSSGGAYGYTF; DNA: TGTGCCAGTAGTAGCGGGGGGGCTTATGGCTACACCTTC
J: TRBJ1-1; size: .; D: TRBD1; V: TRBV2; CDR3: CASSPTGGTEAFF; DNA: TGTGCCAGCAGTCCCACAGGGGGCACTGAAGCTTTCTTT
J: TRBJ2-2; size: .; D: .; V: TRBV7-9; CDR3: CASSATGKAGELFF; DNA: TGTGCCAGCAGCGCGACAGGAAAGGCCGGGGAGCTGTTTTTT
J: TRBJ2-7; size: .; D: .; V: TRBV7-3; CDR3: CASSNGAWGEQYF; DNA: TGTGCCAGCAGCAACGGGGCTTGGGGCGAGCAGTACTTC
J: TRBJ1-4; size: once; D: .; V: TRBV27; CDR3: CASSFGAAPNEKLFF; DNA: TGTGCCAGCAGTTTTGGGGCCGCCCCGAATGAAAAACTGTTTTTT
J: TRBJ2-4; size: .; D: .; V: TRBV2; CDR3: CASRLGHGKNIQYF; DNA: TGTGCCAGCAGGTTGGGACATGGGAAAAACATTCAGTACTTC
J: TRBJ2-7; size: .; D: TRBD1; V: TRBV7-2; CDR3: CASSIDRDYEQYF; DNA: TGTGCCAGCAGCATCGACAGGGACTACGAGCAGTACTTC